These 9 T cell receptor beta chains originate from one sample sequenced in a study of early stage breast cancer tumors. Using immunoSEQ multiplex PCR, the repertoire was profiled, and TCRdb retains in-frame clones only, with some absent. This sample has about 36,000 clones, with approximately 69% found just once. The sequencing sample was made of blood. The receptor set was obtained from a person aged 55 to 75 with breast cancer.

By proportion, this clone is large. The genes are TRBV4-1 and TRBJ2-2; 7 nucleotides match TRBD1. This CDR3 spans 16 amino acids. V shed 1 base and J 0 bases; nucleotides not matched to a gene: 2. Germline V CDR1 and CDR2: MGHRA, YSYEKL. CDR3 residues: CASSQAGTANTGELFF. CDR3 DNA sequence: TGCGCCAGCAGCCAAGCTGGGACAGCGAACACCGGGGAGCTGTTTTTT.

The chain is built from TRBV6-1 and TRBJ2-7; maybe TRBD2 (7 bases). Germline CDR1 is MNHNS and CDR2 is SASEGT. This CDR3 region has 14 residues. Deletions cut 6 bases from V and 2 bases from J, with 14 bases between. The CDR3 here is CASREGGTPYEQYF. The CDR3 region has the DNA TGTGCCAGCAGGGAGGGGGGGACACCCTACGAGCAGTACTTC.

The chain employs TRBV28 and TRBJ1-3; D ambiguous. This CDR3 has 16 residues. Trimming shortened V by 0 bases and J by 5 bases, and 14 bases separated the two germline ends. Looked up from germline, CDR1 is MDHEN and CDR2 is SYDVKM. The CDR3, as DNA: TGTGCCAGCAGTTTATGGGGCCAGCTTGGAAGAAACACCATATATTTT. Translated: CASSLWGQLGRNTIYF.

The chain uses TRBV2 and TRBJ2-3, with D maybe TRBD2 (6 bases). Germline V gives CDR1 SNHLY, CDR2 FYNNEI. V was trimmed by 5 bases and J by 13 bases, leaving 22 bases between them. The CDR3 is made up of 14 amino acids. The CDR3 here is CASSPTGGGKREYF. DNA for the CDR3: TGTGCCAGCAGTCCTACCGGGGGAGGAAAAAGGGAGTATTTT.

The chain employs TRBV4-1 and TRBJ1-5, with TRBD1 as a possible D gene (5 bases). CDR3 length: 16 amino acids. Looked up from germline, CDR1 is MGHRA and CDR2 is YSYEKL. Trimming removed 3 bases at V and 2 bases at J, with 14 bases between. The CDR3 reads CASSQKGLGGNQPQHF. The CDR3 bases are TGCGCCAGCAGCCAGAAGGGATTGGGGGGCAATCAGCCCCAGCATTTT.

The chain employs TRBV5-8 and TRBJ2-7; weak D call: TRBD1 (6 bases). Germline V gene data show CDR1 as SGHTS and CDR2 as YDEGEE. Trimming cost V 0 bases and J 3 bases, with 13 bases left between them. This CDR3 has 15 residues. CDR3 DNA: TGTGCCAGCAGCTTGGGCACTACAGGGATCTACGAGCAGTACTTC. It codes for CASSLGTTGIYEQYF.

This clone was counted a few times. The chain employs TRBV9 and TRBJ1-2; D is unresolved. There are 15 residues in the CDR3. From germline, CDR1 is SGDLS and CDR2 YYNGEE. Trimming removed 0 bases at V and 3 bases at J, with 12 bases between. In DNA, the CDR3 is TGTGCCAGCAGCGTAGAATGGTCTAGGGACTATGGCTACACCTTC. Its protein is CASSVEWSRDYGYTF.

CDR3: CASSPDRGGEKLFF. The CDR3 bases are TGTGCCAGCAGCCCTGACAGGGGAGGGGAAAAACTGTTTTTT. This chain joins TRBV5-5 and TRBJ1-4; 8 nucleotides agree with TRBD1. The CDR3 has 14 residues. V dropped 4 bases and J dropped 8; count of bases not matched to a gene: 7. CDR1 and CDR2 from the germline V gene are SGHKS and YYEKEE (reference sequence).

The genes are TRBV27 and TRBJ2-3; no clear D gene. Germline CDR1 is MNHEY and CDR2 is SMNVEV (reference sequence). The CDR3 contains 12 residues. V lost 3 bases and J 5 bases, leaving 6 bases between the germline ends. CDR3 bases: TGTGCCAGCAGTTTTGGAAAAGATACGCAGTATTTT. This codes for CASSFGKDTQYF.